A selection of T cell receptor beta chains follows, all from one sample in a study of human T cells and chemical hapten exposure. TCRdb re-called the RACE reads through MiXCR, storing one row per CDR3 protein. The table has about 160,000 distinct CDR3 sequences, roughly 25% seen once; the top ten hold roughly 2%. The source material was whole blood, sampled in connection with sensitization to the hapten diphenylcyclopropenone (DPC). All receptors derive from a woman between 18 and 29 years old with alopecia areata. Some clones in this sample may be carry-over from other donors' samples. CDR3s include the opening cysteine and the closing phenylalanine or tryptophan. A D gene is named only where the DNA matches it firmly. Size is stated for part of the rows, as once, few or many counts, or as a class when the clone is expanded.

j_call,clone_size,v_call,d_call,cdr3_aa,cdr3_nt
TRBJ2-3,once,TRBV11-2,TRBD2,CASSSPSGRVEDTQYF,TGTGCCAGCAGCTCCCCCAGCGGGAGGGTGGAAGATACGCAGTATTTT
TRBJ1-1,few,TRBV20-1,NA,CSARDPSALEAFF,TGCAGTGCTAGAGATCCCTCAGCCCTTGAAGCTTTCTTT
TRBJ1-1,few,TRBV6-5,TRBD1,CASSSDRGLLEAFF,TGTGCCAGCAGCTCCGACAGGGGACTTTTGGAAGCTTTCTTT
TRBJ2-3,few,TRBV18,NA,CASSPLDTDTQYF,TGTGCCAGCTCACCATTGGACACAGATACGCAGTATTTT
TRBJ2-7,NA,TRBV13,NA,CASSSTRESYEQYF,TGTGCCAGCAGCTCTACCCGGGAGTCCTACGAGCAGTACTTC
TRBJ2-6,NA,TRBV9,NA,CASSVDFRSGANVLTF,TGTGCCAGCAGCGTAGACTTCCGCTCTGGGGCCAACGTCCTGACTTTC
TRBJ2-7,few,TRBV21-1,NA,CASSKVGRTERNF,TGTGCCAGCAGCAAAGTGGGTAGGACGGAACGAAACTTC
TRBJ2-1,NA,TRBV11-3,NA,CASSTMGGSYNEQFF,TGTGCCAGCAGCACAATGGGGGGCTCCTACAATGAGCAGTTCTTC
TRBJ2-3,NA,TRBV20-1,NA,CSARDTSTDTQYF,TGCAGTGCCCGGGACACCTCCACAGATACGCAGTATTTT
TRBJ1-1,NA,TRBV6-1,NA,CASRVAGMNTEAFF,TGTGCCAGCCGGGTCGCTGGAATGAACACTGAAGCTTTCTTT
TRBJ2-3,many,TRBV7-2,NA,CASVLGITDTQYF,TGTGCCAGCGTGTTAGGCATCACAGATACGCAGTATTTT
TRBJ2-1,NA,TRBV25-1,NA,CASSESGDNEQFF,TGTGCCAGCAGTGAATCCGGGGACAATGAGCAGTTCTTC
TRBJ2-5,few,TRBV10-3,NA,CAIRITMEETQYF,TGTGCCATCCGTATAACAATGGAAGAGACCCAGTACTTC
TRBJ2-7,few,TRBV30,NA,CAWRKTGASYEQYF,TGTGCCTGGAGGAAGACAGGCGCCTCGTACGAGCAGTACTTC
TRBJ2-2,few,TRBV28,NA,CASSLSRTNTGELFF,TGTGCCAGCAGTTTATCGCGGACGAACACCGGGGAGCTGTTTTTT
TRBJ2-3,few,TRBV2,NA,CASSRRDTSTDTQYF,TGTGCCAGCAGTCGGCGGGATACTAGCACAGATACGCAGTATTTT
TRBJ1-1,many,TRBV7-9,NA,CASSTDTLNTEAFF,TGTGCCAGCAGCACGGACACCCTGAACACTGAAGCTTTCTTT
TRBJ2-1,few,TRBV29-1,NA,CSVVLNYNEQFF,TGCAGCGTTGTCCTGAACTACAATGAGCAGTTCTTC
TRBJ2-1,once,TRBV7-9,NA,CASSLGEDEQFF,TGTGCCAGCAGCTTAGGAGAGGATGAGCAGTTCTTC
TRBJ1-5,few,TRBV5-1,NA,CASSSDTGPGQPQHF,TGCGCCAGCAGCTCGGATACAGGGCCGGGGCAGCCCCAGCATTTT
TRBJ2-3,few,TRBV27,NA,CASSFRGDTQYF,TGTGCCAGCAGTTTCAGGGGTGATACGCAGTATTTT
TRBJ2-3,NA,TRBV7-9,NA,CASSHSTGRSTDTQYF,TGTGCCAGCAGCCACTCAACAGGTCGGAGCACAGATACGCAGTATTTT
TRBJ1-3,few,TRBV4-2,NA,CASSQDPSSGNTIYF,TGTGCCAGCAGCCAAGACCCGAGCTCTGGAAACACCATATATTTT
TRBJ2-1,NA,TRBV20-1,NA,CSARGEPREQFF,TGCAGTGCTCGAGGGGAGCCTCGTGAGCAGTTCTTC
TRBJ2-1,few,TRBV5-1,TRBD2,CASSFLLAGGTNEQFF,TGCGCCAGCAGCTTTTTACTAGCGGGGGGGACAAATGAGCAGTTCTTC
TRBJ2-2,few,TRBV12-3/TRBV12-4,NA,CASSFKPHTGELFF,TGTGCCAGCAGTTTTAAGCCCCACACCGGGGAGCTGTTTTTT
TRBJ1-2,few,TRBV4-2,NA,CASSQDVTTNYGYTF,TGTGCCAGCAGCCAAGATGTTACAACCAACTATGGCTACACCTTC
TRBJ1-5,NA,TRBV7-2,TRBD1,CASSLTGVNQPQHF,TGTGCCAGCAGCTTAACAGGGGTGAATCAGCCCCAGCATTTT
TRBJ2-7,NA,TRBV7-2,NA,CASSSKYEQYF,TGTGCCAGCAGCTCCAAGTACGAGCAGTACTTC
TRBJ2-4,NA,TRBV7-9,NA,CASSFPGADIQYF,TGTGCCAGCAGCTTTCCGGGGGCGGACATTCAGTACTTC
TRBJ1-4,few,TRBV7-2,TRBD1,CASSKTPGQNTEKLFF,TGTGCCAGCAGCAAAACTCCGGGACAGAATACTGAAAAACTGTTTTTT
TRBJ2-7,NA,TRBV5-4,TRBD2,CASSRGGRVGGEQYF,TGTGCCAGCAGCCGCGGAGGGAGGGTTGGTGGCGAGCAGTACTTC
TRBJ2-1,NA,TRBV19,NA,CASSTRAGPNNEQFF,TGTGCGAGTAGTACTCGAGCGGGTCCGAACAATGAGCAGTTCTTC
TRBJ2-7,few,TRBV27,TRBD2,CASSLVSISGGEQYF,TGTGCCAGCAGTTTAGTCTCGATATCGGGGGGGGAGCAGTACTTC
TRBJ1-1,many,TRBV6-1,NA,CASGVWSTEAFF,TGTGCCAGCGGGGTCTGGAGCACTGAAGCTTTCTTT
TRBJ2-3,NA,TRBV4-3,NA,CASSQRGQGGDTQYF,TGCGCCAGCAGCCAACGGGGGCAGGGAGGCGATACGCAGTATTTT
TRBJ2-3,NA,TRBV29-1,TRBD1,CSVGTGETDTQYF,TGCAGCGTTGGGACAGGGGAGACAGATACGCAGTATTTT
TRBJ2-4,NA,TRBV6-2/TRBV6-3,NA,CASSYADKNIQYF,TGTGCCAGCAGTTACGCTGACAAAAACATTCAGTACTTC
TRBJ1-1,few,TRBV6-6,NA,CASYRARSGVSGRDTEAFF,TGTGCCAGCTATAGGGCCCGGTCGGGGGTAAGCGGCAGGGACACTGAAGCTTTCTTT
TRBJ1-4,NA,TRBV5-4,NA,CASSLDSRNEKLFF,TGTGCCAGCAGCTTGGACAGTCGTAATGAAAAACTGTTTTTT
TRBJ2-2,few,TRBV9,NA,CASSVSSRTGELFF,TGTGCCAGCAGCGTTTCTAGCAGAACCGGGGAGCTGTTTTTT
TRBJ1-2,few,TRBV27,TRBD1,CATSRDRTGPNYGYTF,TGTGCCACCAGTAGGGACCGGACAGGTCCTAACTATGGCTACACCTTC
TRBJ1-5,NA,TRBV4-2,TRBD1,CASSQVGQRGGQPQHF,TGTGCCAGCAGCCAAGTGGGACAGCGAGGTGGACAGCCCCAGCATTTT
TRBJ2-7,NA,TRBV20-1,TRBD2,CSAKGLAATYEQYF,TGCAGTGCTAAAGGACTAGCGGCCACCTACGAGCAGTACTTC
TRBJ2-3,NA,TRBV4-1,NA,CASSQGWGASTDTQYF,TGCGCCAGCAGCCAAGGCTGGGGGGCTAGCACAGATACGCAGTATTTT
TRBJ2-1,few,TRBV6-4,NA,CASSDSMSSYNEQFF,TGTGCCAGCAGTGACTCTATGAGCTCCTACAATGAGCAGTTCTTC
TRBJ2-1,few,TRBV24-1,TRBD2,CATSDLGAGGLDEQFF,TGTGCCACCAGTGATTTGGGAGCGGGGGGGCTCGATGAGCAGTTCTTC